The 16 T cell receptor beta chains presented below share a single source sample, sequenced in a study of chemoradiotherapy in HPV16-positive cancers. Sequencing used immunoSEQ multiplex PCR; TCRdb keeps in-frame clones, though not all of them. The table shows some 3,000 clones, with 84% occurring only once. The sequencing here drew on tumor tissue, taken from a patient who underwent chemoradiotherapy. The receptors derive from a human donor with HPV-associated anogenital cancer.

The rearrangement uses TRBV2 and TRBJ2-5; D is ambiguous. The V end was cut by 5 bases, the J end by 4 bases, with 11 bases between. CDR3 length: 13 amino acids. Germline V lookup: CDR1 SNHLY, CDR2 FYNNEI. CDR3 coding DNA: TGTGCCAGCAGTCCTGGACCTACAGAGACCCAGTACTTC. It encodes CASSPGPTETQYF. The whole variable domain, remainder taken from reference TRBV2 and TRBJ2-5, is EPEVTQTPSHQVTQMGQEVILRCVPISNHLYFYWYRQILGQKVEFLVSFYNNEISEKSEIFDDQFSVERPDGSNFTLKIRSTKLEDSAMYFCASSPGPTETQYFGPGTRLLVL.

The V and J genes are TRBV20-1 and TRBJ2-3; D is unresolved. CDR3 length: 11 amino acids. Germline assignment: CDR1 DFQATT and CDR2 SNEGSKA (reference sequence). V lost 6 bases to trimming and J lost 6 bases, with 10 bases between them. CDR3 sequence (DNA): TGCAGTGCGCCAACGGGCGATACGCAGTATTTT. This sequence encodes CSAPTGDTQYF.

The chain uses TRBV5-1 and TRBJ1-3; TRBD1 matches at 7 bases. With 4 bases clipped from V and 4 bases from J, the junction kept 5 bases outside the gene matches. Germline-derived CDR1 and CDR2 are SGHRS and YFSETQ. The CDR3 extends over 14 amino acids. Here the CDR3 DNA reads TGCGCCAGCAGCCGACAGGGTTCCGGAAACACCATATATTTT. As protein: CASSRQGSGNTIYF.

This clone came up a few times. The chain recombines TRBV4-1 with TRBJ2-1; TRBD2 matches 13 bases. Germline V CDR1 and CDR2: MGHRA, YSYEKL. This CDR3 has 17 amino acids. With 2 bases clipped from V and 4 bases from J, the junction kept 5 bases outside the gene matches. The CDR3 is CASSQPGLAGDYNEQFF. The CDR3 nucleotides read TGCGCCAGCAGCCAACCCGGACTAGCGGGGGATTACAATGAGCAGTTCTTC.

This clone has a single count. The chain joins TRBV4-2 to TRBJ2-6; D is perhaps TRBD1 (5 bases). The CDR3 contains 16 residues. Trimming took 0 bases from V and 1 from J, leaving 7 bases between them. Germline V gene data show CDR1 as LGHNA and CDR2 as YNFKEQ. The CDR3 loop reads CASSQDRGSGANVLTF. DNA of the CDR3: TGTGCCAGCAGCCAAGATAGGGGTTCTGGGGCCAACGTCCTGACTTTC.

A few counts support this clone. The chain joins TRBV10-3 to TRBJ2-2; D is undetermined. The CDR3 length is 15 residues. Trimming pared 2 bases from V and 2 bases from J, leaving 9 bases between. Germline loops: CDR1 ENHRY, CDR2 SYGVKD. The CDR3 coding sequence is TGTGCCATCAGTGAGAAGGACGGTAACACCGGGGAGCTGTTTTTT. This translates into CAISEKDGNTGELFF.

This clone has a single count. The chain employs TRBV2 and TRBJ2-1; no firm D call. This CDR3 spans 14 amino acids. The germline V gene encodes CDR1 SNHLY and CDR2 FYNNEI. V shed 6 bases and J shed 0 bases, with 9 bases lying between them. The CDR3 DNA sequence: TGTGCCAGCAGGGCGCTGAGCTCCTACAATGAGCAGTTCTTC. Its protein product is CASRALSSYNEQFF.

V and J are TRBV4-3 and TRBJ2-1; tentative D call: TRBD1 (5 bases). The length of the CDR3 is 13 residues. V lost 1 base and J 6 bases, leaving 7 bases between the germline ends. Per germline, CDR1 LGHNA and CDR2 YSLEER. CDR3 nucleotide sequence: TGCGCCAGCAGCCAAGGCAGGGTCAATGAGCAGTTCTTC. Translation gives CASSQGRVNEQFF.

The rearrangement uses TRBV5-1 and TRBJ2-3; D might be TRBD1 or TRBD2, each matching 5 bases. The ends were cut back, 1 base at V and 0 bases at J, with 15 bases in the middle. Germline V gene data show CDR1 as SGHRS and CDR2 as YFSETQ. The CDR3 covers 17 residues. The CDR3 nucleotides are TGCGCCAGCAGCTTGATGGGGGTGGGAATGAGCACAGATACGCAGTATTTT. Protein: CASSLMGVGMSTDTQYF. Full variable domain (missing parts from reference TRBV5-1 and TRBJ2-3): KAGVTQTPRYLIKTRGQQVTLSCSPISGHRSVSWYQQTPGQGLQFLFEYFSETQRNKGNFPGRFSGRQFSNSRSEMNVSTLELGDSALYLCASSLMGVGMSTDTQYFGPGTRLTVL.

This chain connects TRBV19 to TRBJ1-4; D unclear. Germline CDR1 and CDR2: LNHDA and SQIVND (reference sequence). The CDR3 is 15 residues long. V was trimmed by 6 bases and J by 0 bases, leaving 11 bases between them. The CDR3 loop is CASSTRVATNEKLFF. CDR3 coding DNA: TGTGCCAGTAGCACTCGAGTCGCAACTAATGAAAAACTGTTTTTT.

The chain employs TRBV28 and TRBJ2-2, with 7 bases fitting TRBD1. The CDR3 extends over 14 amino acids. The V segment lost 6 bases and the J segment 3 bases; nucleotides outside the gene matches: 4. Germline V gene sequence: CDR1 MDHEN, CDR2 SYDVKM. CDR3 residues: CASSRGQYTGELFF. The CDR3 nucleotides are TGTGCCAGCAGCCGGGGACAGTACACCGGGGAGCTGTTTTTT. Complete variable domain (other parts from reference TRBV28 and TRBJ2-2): DVKVTQSSRYLVKRTGEKVFLECVQDMDHENMFWYRQDPGLGLRLIYFSYDVKMKEKGDIPEGYSVSREKKERFSLILESASTNQTSMYLCASSRGQYTGELFFGEGSRLTVL.

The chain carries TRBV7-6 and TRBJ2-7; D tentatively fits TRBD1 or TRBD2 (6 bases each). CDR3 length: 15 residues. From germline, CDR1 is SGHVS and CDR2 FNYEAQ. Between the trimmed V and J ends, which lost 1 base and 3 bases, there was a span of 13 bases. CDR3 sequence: CASSLDRGVSYEQYF. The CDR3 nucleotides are TGTGCCAGCAGCTTAGATAGGGGGGTTAGCTACGAGCAGTACTTC.

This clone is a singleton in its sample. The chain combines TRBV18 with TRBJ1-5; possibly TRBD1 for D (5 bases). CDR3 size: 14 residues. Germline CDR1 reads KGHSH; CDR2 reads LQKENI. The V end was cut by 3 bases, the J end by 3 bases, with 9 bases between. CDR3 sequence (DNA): TGTGCCAGCTCACCGCAGGGCTCCAATCAGCCCCAGCATTTT. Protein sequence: CASSPQGSNQPQHF.

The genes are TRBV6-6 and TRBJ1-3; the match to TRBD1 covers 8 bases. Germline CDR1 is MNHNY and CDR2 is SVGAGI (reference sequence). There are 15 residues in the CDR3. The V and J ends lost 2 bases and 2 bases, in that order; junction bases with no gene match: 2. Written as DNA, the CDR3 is TGTGCCAGCAGTTACGTACAGGGGGCTGGAAACACCATATATTTT. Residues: CASSYVQGAGNTIYF.

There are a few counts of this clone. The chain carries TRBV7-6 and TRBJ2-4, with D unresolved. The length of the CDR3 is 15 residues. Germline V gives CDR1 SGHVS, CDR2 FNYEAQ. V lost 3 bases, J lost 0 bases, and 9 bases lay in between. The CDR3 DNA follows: TGTGCCAGCAGCTTGGAAGAAGGAGCCAAAAACATTCAGTACTTC. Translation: CASSLEEGAKNIQYF.

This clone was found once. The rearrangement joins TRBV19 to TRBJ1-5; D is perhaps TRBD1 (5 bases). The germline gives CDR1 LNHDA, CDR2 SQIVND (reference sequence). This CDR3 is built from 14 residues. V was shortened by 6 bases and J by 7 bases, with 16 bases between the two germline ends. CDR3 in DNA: TGTGCCAGTAGACCGGACATCCTTAGCCAGCCCCAGCATTTT. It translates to CASRPDILSQPQHF.